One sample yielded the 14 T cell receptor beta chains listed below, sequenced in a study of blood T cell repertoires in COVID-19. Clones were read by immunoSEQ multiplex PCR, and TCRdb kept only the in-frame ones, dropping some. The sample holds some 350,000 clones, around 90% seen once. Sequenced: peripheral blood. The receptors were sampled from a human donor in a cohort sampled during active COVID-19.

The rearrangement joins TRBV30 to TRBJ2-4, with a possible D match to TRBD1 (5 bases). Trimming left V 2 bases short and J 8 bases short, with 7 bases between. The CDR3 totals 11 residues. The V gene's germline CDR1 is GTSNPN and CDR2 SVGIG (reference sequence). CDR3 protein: CAWSLQDIQYF. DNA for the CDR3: TGTGCCTGGAGTTTACAGGACATTCAGTACTTC.

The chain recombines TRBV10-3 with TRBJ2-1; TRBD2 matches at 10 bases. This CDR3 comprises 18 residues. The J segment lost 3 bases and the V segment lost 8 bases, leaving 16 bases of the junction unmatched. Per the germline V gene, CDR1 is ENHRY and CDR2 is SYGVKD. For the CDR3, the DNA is TGTGCCATCTCTTATAGCCTAGCGGGAGTGGGCATCTACAATGAGCAGTTCTTC. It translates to CAISYSLAGVGIYNEQFF.

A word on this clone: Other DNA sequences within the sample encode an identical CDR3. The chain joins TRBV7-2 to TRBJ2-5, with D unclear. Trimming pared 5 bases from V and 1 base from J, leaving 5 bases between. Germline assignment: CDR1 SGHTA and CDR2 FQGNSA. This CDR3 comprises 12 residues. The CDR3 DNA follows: TGTGCCAGCAGCCTTCCCCAAGAGACCCAGTACTTC. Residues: CASSLPQETQYF.

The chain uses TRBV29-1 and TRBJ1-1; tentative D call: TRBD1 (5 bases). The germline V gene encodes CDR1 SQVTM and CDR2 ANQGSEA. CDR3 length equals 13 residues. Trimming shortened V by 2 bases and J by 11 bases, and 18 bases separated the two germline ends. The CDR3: CSVEMGGGFGAFF. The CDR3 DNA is TGCAGCGTTGAAATGGGCGGGGGGTTTGGGGCTTTCTTT.

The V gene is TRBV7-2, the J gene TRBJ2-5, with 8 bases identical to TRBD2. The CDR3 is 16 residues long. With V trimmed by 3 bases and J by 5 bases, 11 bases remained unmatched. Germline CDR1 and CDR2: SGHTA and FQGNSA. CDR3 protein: CASSFSSGGNGETQYF. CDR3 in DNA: TGTGCCAGCAGCTTTTCGAGCGGGGGAAACGGGGAGACCCAGTACTTC.

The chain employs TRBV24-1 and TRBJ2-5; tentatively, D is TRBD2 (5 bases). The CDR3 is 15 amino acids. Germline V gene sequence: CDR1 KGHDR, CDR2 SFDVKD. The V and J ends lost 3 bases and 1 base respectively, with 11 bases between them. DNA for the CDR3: TGTGCCACCAGTGATCCTTCGCGGGCCCAAGAGACCCAGTACTTC. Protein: CATSDPSRAQETQYF.

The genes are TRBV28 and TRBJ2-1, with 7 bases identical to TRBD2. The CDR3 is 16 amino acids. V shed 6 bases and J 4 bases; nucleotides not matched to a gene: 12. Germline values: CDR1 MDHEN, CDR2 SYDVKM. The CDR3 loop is CASSPTGLSQYNEQFF. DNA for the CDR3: TGTGCCAGCAGCCCCACGGGACTATCCCAATACAATGAGCAGTTCTTC.

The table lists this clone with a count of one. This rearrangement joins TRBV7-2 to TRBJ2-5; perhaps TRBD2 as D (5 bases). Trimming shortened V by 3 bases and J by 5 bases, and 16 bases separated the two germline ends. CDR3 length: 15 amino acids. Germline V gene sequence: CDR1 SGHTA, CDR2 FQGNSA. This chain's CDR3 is CASSLRGSRLETQYF. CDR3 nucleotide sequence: TGTGCCAGCAGCTTGAGAGGGAGTCGTTTGGAGACCCAGTACTTC.

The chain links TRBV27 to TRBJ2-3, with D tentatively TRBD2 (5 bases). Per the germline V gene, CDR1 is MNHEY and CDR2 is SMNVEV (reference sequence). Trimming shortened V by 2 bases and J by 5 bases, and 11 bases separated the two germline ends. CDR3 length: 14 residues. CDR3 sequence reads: CASSLGLWGDTQYF. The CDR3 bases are TGTGCCAGCAGTTTAGGACTCTGGGGAGATACGCAGTATTTT.

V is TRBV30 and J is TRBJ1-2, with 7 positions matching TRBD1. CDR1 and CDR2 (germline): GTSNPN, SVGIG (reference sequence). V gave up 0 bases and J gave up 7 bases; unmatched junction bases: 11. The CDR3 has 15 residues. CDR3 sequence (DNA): TGTGCCTGGAGTGTTAGGACAGGTGTTTCCCCTGGCTACACCTTC. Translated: CAWSVRTGVSPGYTF.

The CDR3 DNA reads as TGTGCCATCAGTGATAACAGTGGGGGGGGCACAGATACGCAGTATTTT. Amino acids: CAISDNSGGGTDTQYF. The chain employs TRBV10-3 and TRBJ2-3; 7 bases line up with TRBD2. CDR1 and CDR2 (germline): ENHRY, SYGVKD. This CDR3 comprises 16 residues. J lost 1 base, V lost 3 bases, and 7 bases had no gene match.

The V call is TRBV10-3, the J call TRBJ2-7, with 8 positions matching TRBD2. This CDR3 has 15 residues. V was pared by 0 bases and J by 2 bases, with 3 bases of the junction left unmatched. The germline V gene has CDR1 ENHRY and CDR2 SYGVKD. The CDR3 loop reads CAISESSGSTYEQYF. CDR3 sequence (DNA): TGTGCCATCAGTGAGTCGAGCGGGAGCACCTACGAGCAGTACTTC.

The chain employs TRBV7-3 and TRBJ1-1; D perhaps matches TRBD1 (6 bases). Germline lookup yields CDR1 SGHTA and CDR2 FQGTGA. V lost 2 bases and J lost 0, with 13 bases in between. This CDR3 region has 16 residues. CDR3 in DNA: TGTGCCAGCAGCTTATCGGGGGGCGGTGTGAACACTGAAGCTTTCTTT. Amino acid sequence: CASSLSGGGVNTEAFF.

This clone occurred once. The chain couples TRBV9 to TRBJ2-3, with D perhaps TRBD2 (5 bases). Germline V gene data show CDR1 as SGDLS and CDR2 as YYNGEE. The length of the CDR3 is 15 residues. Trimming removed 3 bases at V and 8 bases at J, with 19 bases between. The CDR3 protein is CASSGVRAPEGTQYF. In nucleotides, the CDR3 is TGTGCCAGCAGCGGTGTAAGGGCCCCCGAGGGTACGCAGTATTTT.